This TCR beta chain appears in the sequencing data of a study of metastatic and nonmetastatic thyroid tumors. This clone was counted many times. Each patient came to thyroid surgery without any prior treatment (of any kind). This CDR3 spans 13 amino acids. Germline values: CDR1 SGHVS, CDR2 FQNEAQ. V shed 2 bases and J shed 1 base, with 4 bases lying between them. TCRdb reassembled clones from the PCR reads with MiXCR. The sample holds about 24,000 clones, less than 20% seen once. This sequence joins TRBV7-8 and TRBJ2-3; D uncertain. This TCR was sampled from a male donor with papillary thyroid cancer or a benign thyroid nodule (not recorded which). Some clones in this sample may be carry-over from other donors' samples. The sequencing input was adjacent normal tissue. The CDR3 region has the DNA TGTGCCAGCAGCTTACACCGCACAGATACGCAGTATTTT. This translates into CASSLHRTDTQYF.